The TCR beta chain under discussion was sequenced for a study of blood T cells in healthy people across ages. Study-level background: About one barcoded TCR beta cDNA was captured per two T cells.

Primed by a sample-barcoded 5' primer and a J-beta primer mix, a second PCR proceeded for about 7 to 12 cycles. TCRdb reprocessed the 5' RACE reads via MiXCR and lists one record per CDR3 protein. The table has around 1.5 million distinct CDR3 sequences, 35% to 45% seen once; the top ten hold under 8%. Turning to this clonotype: Its target is not known.

Study-level points and caveats: Aged donors had fewer naive CD4+ cells and lower diversity than long-lived donors.

This clonotype was sampled from a woman under 30 in good health. The source material was blood.

The CDR3 sequence is CASSGRVYTDTQYF. The CDR3 region has the DNA TGTGCCAGCAGCGGGAGGGTATACACAGATACGCAGTATTTT. V usage is TRBV9 and J usage is TRBJ2-3; D may be TRBD2 (6 bases). The CDR3 spans 14 residues. Per germline, CDR1 SGDLS and CDR2 YYNGEE. The V gene lost 3 bases and the J gene lost 2 bases, with 10 bases spanning the gap.